This T cell receptor beta chain was obtained from a study of T-cell reconstitution after alpha-beta-depleted transplantation in children. The J segment lost 7 bases and the V segment lost 4 bases, leaving 16 bases of the junction unmatched. This CDR3 spans 17 amino acids. Germline-derived CDR1 and CDR2 are MNHEY and SVGAGI. Study findings and constraints: One year post-transplant, T-cell counts and diversity were largely derived from T cells produced anew. At around two months after transplant, the alpha-beta T cells were reportedly derived from several hundred expanded clones that came from non-depleted graft cells. Certain patients had high TCRbeta diversity at day 60, and it came from recipient T cells and thymic progenitors that survived.

This clonotype turned up a few times. The antigen is not known. Unique molecular identifiers were incorporated into the prepared TCRbeta library. Using its own MiXCR run on the PCR reads, TCRdb lists one record per CDR3 protein. The sample holds about 250,000 distinct CDR3 sequences, about 24% seen once. J is TRBJ2-1 and V is TRBV6-5; TRBD1 matches 7 bases. The sequences come from PBMCs, mostly from graft donor cells, collected 360 days after TCRalphabeta/CD19-depleted stem cell transplant. This clonotype originated in a female patient aged 2-15 years who had a stem cell transplant for congenital amegakaryocytic thrombocytopenia, so the T cells may come from the graft donor. CDR3 nucleotides: TGTGCCAGCAGTTTCCAGAGAGGACAGGCCGAACCTAATGAGCAGTTCTTC. It is translated as CASSFQRGQAEPNEQFF.